Following are 23 T cell receptor beta chains from one sample sequenced in a study of post-analysis software for immune sequencing data. Study results and limitations: There were a few TRBV segments more frequent in patients than controls, and TRBV5-6, TRBV5-1 and TRBV20-1 were among them.

Antigen specificity for these receptors is unknown. Prepared TCR beta cDNA libraries contained unique molecular identifiers. TCRdb reanalysed the PCR reads using MiXCR and keeps one entry per CDR3 protein. The table includes about 200,000 distinct CDR3 sequences, about 30% detected once. The sequenced sample was blood. The receptor set was obtained from a girl under 18 with multiple sclerosis.

As regards this clonotype: Being one base from a much bigger clone, this may be a read error. The rearrangement links TRBV24-1 to TRBJ2-1, with 8 bases identical to TRBD2. The germline V gene encodes CDR1 KGHDR and CDR2 SFDVKD. With V trimmed by 9 bases and J by 7 bases, 13 bases remained unmatched. The CDR3 has 15 amino acids. CDR3 DNA sequence: TGTGCCACCTCTCGGGGGCCAGCGGGGGTGAATGAGCAGTTCTTC. Translated: CATSRGPAGVNEQFF.

The chain recombines TRBV7-2 with TRBJ2-3, with 11 bases fitting TRBD2. CDR1 is SGHTA, CDR2 FQGNSA, per germline. Germline trimming cut 1 base from V and 4 bases from J; bases unmatched to any gene: 4. The CDR3 runs to 16 residues. CDR3 DNA: TGTGCCAGCAGCTTAGATCTAGCGGGGGGATCAGATACGCAGTATTTT. Amino acid sequence: CASSLDLAGGSDTQYF.

As concerns this clonotype: Mismatch with germline at one junction end may stem from a read error. The rearrangement links TRBV20-1 to TRBJ2-1; 9 bases map to TRBD2. This CDR3 spans 14 amino acids. Germline lookup yields CDR1 DFQATT and CDR2 SNEGSKA (reference sequence). CDR3 amino acids: CSAQGLAIYNGQFF. CDR3 sequence (DNA): TGCAGTGCCCAGGGACTAGCCATCTACAATGGGCAGTTCTTC.

This clonotype was observed a handful of times. The J gene is TRBJ2-3, the V gene TRBV24-1; TRBD2 matches 15 bases. This CDR3 has 20 amino acids. The V segment lost 4 bases and the J segment 1 base; nucleotides outside the gene matches: 11. Germline CDR1 and CDR2: KGHDR and SFDVKD. The CDR3 loop reads CATSDSGTSGRKYGTDTQYF. DNA for the CDR3: TGTGCCACCAGTGACAGCGGGACTAGCGGGAGGAAGTACGGCACAGATACGCAGTATTTT.

In its sample, this clonotype was seen many times. The CDR3 DNA follows: TGTGCCAGCAGTGACTCCAGAGCGGCCACAGATACGCAGTATTTT. As protein: CASSDSRAATDTQYF. The V and J genes are TRBV6-4 and TRBJ2-3; D perhaps matches TRBD2 (5 bases). V lost 0 bases to trimming and J lost 2 bases, with 9 bases between them. The CDR3 extends over 15 amino acids. Germline values: CDR1 MRHNA, CDR2 SNTAGT.

This clonotype appeared a few times. The J gene is TRBJ2-7, the V gene TRBV5-6, with D possibly being TRBD1 (6 bases). Trimming cost V 2 bases and J 6 bases, with 21 bases left between them. Per germline, CDR1 SGHDT and CDR2 YYEEEE. The CDR3 spans 16 residues. CDR3 DNA sequence: TGTGCCAGCAGCTTATCGACGGCGGCCTTAGGGGGCGAGCAGTACTTC. Translating gives CASSLSTAALGGEQYF.

Comment on this clonotype: A much larger clone differs from this one at a single base, so this may be a read error. The chain carries TRBV6-5 and TRBJ2-3; tentative D call: TRBD2 (5 bases). Germline V gene sequence: CDR1 MNHEY, CDR2 SVGAGI. This CDR3 is built from 14 residues. V was pared by 6 bases and J by 2 bases, with 12 bases between. DNA of the CDR3: TGTGCCAGCAGCCGTGAGCGGCCCACAGATACGCAGTATTTT. Translating it yields CASSRERPTDTQYF.

Comments on this clonotype: The junction and the germline gene differ at one end; a read error may be behind it. V gene TRBV10-3 combines with J gene TRBJ2-4, with TRBD1 matching over 9 bases. CDR3 length: 15 amino acids. The germline V gene encodes CDR1 ENHRY and CDR2 SYGVKD. The CDR3 sequence: CATSESTGTGREQYF. In DNA, the CDR3 is TGTGCCACCAGTGAGTCGACTGGGACAGGGCGGGAGCAGTACTTC.

This clonotype was seen ten or more times. The rearrangement links TRBV28 to TRBJ2-5, with a possible D match to TRBD1 (5 bases). CDR3 size: 14 residues. Trimming took 8 bases from V and 1 from J, leaving 14 bases between them. Germline lookup yields CDR1 MDHEN and CDR2 SYDVKM. For the CDR3, the DNA is TGTGCCAGCCTAGACAGTGACTTCCAAGAGACCCAGTACTTC. Amino acid sequence: CASLDSDFQETQYF.

With regard to this clonotype: A clone one base away is much larger, so this may be a read error. The V gene is TRBV7-2, the J gene TRBJ2-5, with TRBD2 matching 10 bases. The CDR3 covers 14 residues. Per the germline V gene, CDR1 is SGHTA and CDR2 is FQGNSA. The junction had 11 bases not matched to a gene; V was cut back by 5 bases and J by 11 bases. The CDR3 nucleotides read TGTGCCAGCAGCCAGGGACTAGCGTCGGGGCGGCAGTACTTC. Translated: CASSQGLASGRQYF. Full variable domain (missing parts from reference TRBV7-2 and TRBJ2-5): GAGVSQSPSNKVTEKGKDVELRCDPISGHTALYWYRQSLGQGLEFLIYFQGNSAPDKSGLPSDRFSAERTGGSVSTLTIQRTQQEDSAVYLCASSQGLASGRQYFGPGTRLLVL.

A few counts support this clonotype. A much larger clone differs from this one at a single base, so this may be a read error. This chain links TRBV24-1 with TRBJ2-1, with a weak D call TRBD2 (5 bases). Per germline, CDR1 KGHDR and CDR2 SFDVKD. V gave up 1 base and J gave up 7 bases, with 22 bases separating them. The CDR3 sequence is 18 residues long. The CDR3 coding sequence is TGTGCCACCAGTGATTTTGGCCCCCCGGGAAGGGCGTGGAATGAGCAGTTCTTC. Translated, it gives CATSDFGPPGRAWNEQFF.

This clonotype was seen repeatedly, ten times or more. The CDR3 here is CASSPRTEPYEQYF. CDR3 coding DNA: TGCGCCAGCAGCCCAAGGACAGAACCGTACGAGCAGTACTTC. This chain connects TRBV5-1 to TRBJ2-7, with D perhaps matching TRBD1 (6 bases). The CDR3 loop spans 14 amino acids. Trimming cost V 4 bases and J 4 bases, with 15 bases left between them. Germline V lookup: CDR1 SGHRS, CDR2 YFSETQ.

The table lists this clonotype with a few counts. The rearrangement joins TRBV20-1 to TRBJ2-1; D uncertain. CDR3 length: 12 amino acids. Germline V CDR1 and CDR2: DFQATT, SNEGSKA (reference sequence). The V end lost 6 bases, the J end lost 9 bases, and 15 bases lay between the germline ends. CDR3 in amino acids: CSATRSGGEQFF. The DNA for the CDR3 is TGCAGTGCAACCCGGTCCGGTGGTGAGCAGTTCTTC.

Remarks on this clonotype: The junction departs from germline at one end; a sequencing error may be responsible. The chain is built from TRBV7-2 and TRBJ2-3; D is possibly TRBD1 (6 bases). The CDR3 is made up of 14 amino acids. CDR1 SGHTA and CDR2 FQGNSA come from the germline V gene. In DNA form, the CDR3 reads TGTGCTAGCAGCTTTGCCGTCGACAGGGATACGCAGTATTTT. Amino acid sequence: CASSFAVDRDTQYF.

This clonotype appeared a few times. V gene TRBV5-1 combines with J gene TRBJ1-1, with unresolved D. The CDR3 spans 13 residues. Germline V lookup: CDR1 SGHRS, CDR2 YFSETQ. Trimming left V 4 bases short and J 1 base short, with 8 bases between. The CDR3 protein is CASSPKENTEAFF. The CDR3 DNA follows: TGCGCCAGCAGCCCCAAGGAGAACACTGAAGCTTTCTTT.

This clonotype was found a few times. V usage is TRBV28 and J usage is TRBJ1-1; 7 nucleotides line up with TRBD1. The length of the CDR3 is 16 residues. The V segment lost 2 bases and the J segment 5 bases; nucleotides outside the gene matches: 11. Germline V gives CDR1 MDHEN, CDR2 SYDVKM. CDR3 amino acids: CASSLRPQGLYTEAFF. The DNA for the CDR3 is TGTGCCAGCAGTTTAAGACCACAGGGGTTGTATACTGAAGCTTTCTTT. Full variable domain (remainder filled in from reference TRBV28 and TRBJ1-1): DVKVTQSSRYLVKRTGEKVFLECVQDMDHENMFWYRQDPGLGLRLIYFSYDVKMKEKGDIPEGYSVSREKKERFSLILESASTNQTSMYLCASSLRPQGLYTEAFFGQGTRLTVV.

The CDR3 region is CASSLADSKPDTEAFF. Written as DNA, the CDR3 is TGTGCCAGCAGCTTAGCAGACAGTAAACCGGACACTGAAGCTTTCTTT. The rearrangement joins TRBV7-9 to TRBJ1-1; tentatively, D is TRBD1 (5 bases). Trimming cost V 0 bases and J 3 bases, with 14 bases left between them. The CDR3 totals 16 residues. Germline V CDR1 and CDR2: SEHNR, FQNEAQ (reference sequence). The whole variable domain, remainder taken from reference TRBV7-9 and TRBJ1-1, is DTGVSQNPRHKITKRGQNVTFRCDPISEHNRLYWYRQTLGQGPEFLTYFQNEAQLEKSRLLSDRFSAERPKGSFSTLEIQRTEQGDSAMYLCASSLADSKPDTEAFFGQGTRLTVV.

In its sample, this clonotype was seen a few times. This chain uses TRBV27 with TRBJ2-6; perhaps D is TRBD1 or TRBD2 (5 bases each). From germline, CDR1 is MNHEY and CDR2 SMNVEV (reference sequence). Trimming stripped 1 base from V and 4 bases from J, with 20 bases between. CDR3 size: 19 residues. CDR3 sequence reads: CASSLLPGPRGSGANVLTF. The CDR3 nucleotides are TGTGCCAGCAGTTTATTGCCGGGACCCCGGGGATCCGGGGCCAACGTCCTGACTTTC. Full variable domain (missing parts from reference TRBV27 and TRBJ2-6): EAQVTQNPRYLITVTGKKLTVTCSQNMNHEYMSWYRQDPGLGLRQIYYSMNVEVTDKGDVPEGYKVSRKEKRNFPLILESPSPNQTSLYFCASSLLPGPRGSGANVLTFGAGSRLTVL.

This clonotype was found many times. V is TRBV20-1 and J is TRBJ2-1; D call uncertain. Trimming cost V 3 bases and J 4 bases, with 13 bases left between them. Per germline, CDR1 DFQATT and CDR2 SNEGSKA (reference sequence). The CDR3 contains 14 residues. CDR3 in DNA: TGCAGTGCTAGTAGGCAGCTGGGGTACAATGAGCAGTTCTTC. Its translation: CSASRQLGYNEQFF.

This clonotype was recorded many times. The gene calls are TRBV28 and TRBJ2-1; 16 bases agree with TRBD2. There are 16 residues in the CDR3. Germline V CDR1 and CDR2: MDHEN, SYDVKM. Trimming at V came to 5 bases and at J to 8 bases, leaving 6 bases not matched to a gene. DNA for the CDR3: TGTGCCAGCAGTGCGGGACTAGCGGGAGGGAGTTATGAGCAGTTCTTC. Residues: CASSAGLAGGSYEQFF.

The V and J genes are TRBV7-9 and TRBJ1-1; D call uncertain. V was trimmed by 4 bases and J by 1 base, leaving 10 bases between them. The CDR3 extends over 14 amino acids. Germline-derived CDR1 and CDR2 are SEHNR and FQNEAQ (reference sequence). In DNA form, the CDR3 reads TGTGCCAGCAGCTCAGACGGCCGGAACACTGAAGCTTTCTTT. It is translated as CASSSDGRNTEAFF.

Comments on this clonotype: Being one base from a much bigger clone, this may be a read error. The chain carries TRBV29-1 and TRBJ1-2; possibly TRBD1 for D (5 bases). Germline CDR1 reads SQVTM; CDR2 reads ANQGSEA. With 7 bases removed from V and 4 bases from J, the gap between germline ends came to 13 bases. The CDR3 runs to 12 residues. The CDR3 region is CSAEKGPYGYTF. CDR3 in DNA: TGCAGCGCTGAGAAGGGACCCTATGGCTACACCTTC.

The chain joins TRBV29-1 to TRBJ2-7; the match to TRBD2 covers 9 bases. The V gene's germline CDR1 is SQVTM and CDR2 ANQGSEA. The CDR3 covers 13 residues. Trimming removed 6 bases from V and 3 bases from J; junction bases left unmatched: 6. CDR3 protein: CSVLPAGGYEQYF. In nucleotides, the CDR3 is TGCAGCGTCCTCCCAGCGGGGGGCTACGAGCAGTACTTC.